This entry concerns a single T cell receptor beta chain. The antigen is undetermined. The CDR3 totals 19 residues. CDR1 SNHLY and CDR2 FYNNEI come from the germline V gene. After removal of 5 bases from V and 0 bases from J, the junction contained 16 bases not matched to a gene. The record originates from a study of T cell responses to AZD1222 COVID-19 vaccine. Broader study findings: Among those given AZD1222, only six or seven were seropositive at baseline. Increased Spike-specific TCR breadth and depth were observed after two AZD1222 doses.

Some clones are missing from TCRdb's copy, which holds only in-frame ones; the method was immunoSEQ multiplex PCR. The table has roughly 130,000 clones, approximately 88% seen once; the top ten hold 15% to 20%. The sample consisted of peripheral blood, taken on day 0 of MenACWY control vaccination. This sequence joins TRBV2 and TRBJ2-7; 10 bases are a match to TRBD2. The clonotype comes from an adult in good health. The CDR3 region has the DNA TGTGCCAGCAGTAAGAGAGCACTCTCCGGGACTAGCGCCTCCTACGAGCAGTACTTC. Translated, it gives CASSKRALSGTSASYEQYF.